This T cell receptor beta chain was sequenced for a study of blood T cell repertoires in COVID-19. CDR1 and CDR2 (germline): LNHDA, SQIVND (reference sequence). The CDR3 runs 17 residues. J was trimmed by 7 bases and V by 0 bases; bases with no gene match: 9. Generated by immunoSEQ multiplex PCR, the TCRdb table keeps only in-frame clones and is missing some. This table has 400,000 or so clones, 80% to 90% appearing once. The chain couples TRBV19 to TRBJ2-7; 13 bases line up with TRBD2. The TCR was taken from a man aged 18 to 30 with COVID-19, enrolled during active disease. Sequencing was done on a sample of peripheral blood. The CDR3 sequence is CASSIDVWTSGGGEQYF. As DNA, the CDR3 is TGTGCCAGTAGTATAGATGTTTGGACTAGCGGGGGTGGGGAGCAGTACTTC.